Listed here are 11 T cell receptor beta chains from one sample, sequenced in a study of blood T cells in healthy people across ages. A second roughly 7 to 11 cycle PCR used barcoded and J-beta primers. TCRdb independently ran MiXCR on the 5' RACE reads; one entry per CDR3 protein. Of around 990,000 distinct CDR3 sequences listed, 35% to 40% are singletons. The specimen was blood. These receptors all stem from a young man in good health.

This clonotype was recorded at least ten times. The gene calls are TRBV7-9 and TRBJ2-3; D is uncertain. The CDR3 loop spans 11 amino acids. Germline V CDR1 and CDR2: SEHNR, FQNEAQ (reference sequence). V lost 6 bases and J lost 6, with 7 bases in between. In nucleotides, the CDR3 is TGTGCCAGCAGTTCGCGGGATACGCAGTATTTT. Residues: CASSSRDTQYF.

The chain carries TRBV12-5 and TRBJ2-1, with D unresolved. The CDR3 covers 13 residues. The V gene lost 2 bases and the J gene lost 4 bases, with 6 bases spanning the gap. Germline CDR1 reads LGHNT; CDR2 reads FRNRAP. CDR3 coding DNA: TGTGCTAGTGGTTTGCCCCCTTACAATGAGCAGTTCTTC. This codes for CASGLPPYNEQFF.

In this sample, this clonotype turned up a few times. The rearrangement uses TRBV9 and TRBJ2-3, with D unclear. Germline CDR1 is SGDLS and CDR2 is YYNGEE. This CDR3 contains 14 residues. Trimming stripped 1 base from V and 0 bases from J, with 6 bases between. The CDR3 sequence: CASSVKGSTDTQYF. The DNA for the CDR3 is TGTGCCAGCAGCGTAAAGGGAAGCACAGATACGCAGTATTTT.

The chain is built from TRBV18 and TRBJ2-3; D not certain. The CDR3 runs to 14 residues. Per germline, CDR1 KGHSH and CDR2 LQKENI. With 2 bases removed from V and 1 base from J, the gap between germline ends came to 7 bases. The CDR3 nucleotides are TGTGCCAGCTCACCAGGGAAGCGCACAGATACGCAGTATTTT. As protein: CASSPGKRTDTQYF.

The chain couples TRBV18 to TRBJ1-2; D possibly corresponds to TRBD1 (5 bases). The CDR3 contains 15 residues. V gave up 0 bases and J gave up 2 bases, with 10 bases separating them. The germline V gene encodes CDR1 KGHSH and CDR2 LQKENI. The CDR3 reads CASSPPRDSNYGYTF. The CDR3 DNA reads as TGTGCCAGCTCACCACCCCGGGACTCCAACTATGGCTACACCTTC.

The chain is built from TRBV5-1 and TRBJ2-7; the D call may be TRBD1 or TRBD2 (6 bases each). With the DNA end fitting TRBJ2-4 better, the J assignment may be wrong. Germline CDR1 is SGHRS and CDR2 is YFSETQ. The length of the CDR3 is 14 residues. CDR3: CASSATRGETIQYF. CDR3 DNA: TGCGCCAGCAGCGCGACTAGGGGGGAGACCATTCAGTACTTC.

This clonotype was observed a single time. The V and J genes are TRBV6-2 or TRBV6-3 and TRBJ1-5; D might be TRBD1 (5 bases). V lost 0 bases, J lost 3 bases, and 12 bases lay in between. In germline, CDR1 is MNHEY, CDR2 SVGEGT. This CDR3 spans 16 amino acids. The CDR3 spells CASSYSRQGDNQPQHF. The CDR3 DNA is TGTGCCAGCAGTTACTCAAGGCAGGGAGACAATCAGCCCCAGCATTTT.

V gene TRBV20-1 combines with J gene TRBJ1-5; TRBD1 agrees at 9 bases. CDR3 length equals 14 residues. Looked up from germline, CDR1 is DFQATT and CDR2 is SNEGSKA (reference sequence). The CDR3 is CCFAGQGGNQPQHF. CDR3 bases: TGCTGTTTCGCGGGACAGGGAGGCAATCAGCCCCAGCATTTT.

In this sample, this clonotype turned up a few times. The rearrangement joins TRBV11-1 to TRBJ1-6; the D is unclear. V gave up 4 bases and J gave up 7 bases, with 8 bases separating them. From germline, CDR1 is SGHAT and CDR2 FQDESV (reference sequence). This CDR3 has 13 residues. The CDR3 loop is CASSWDPNSPLHF. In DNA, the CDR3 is TGTGCCAGCAGCTGGGATCCAAATTCACCCCTCCACTTT.

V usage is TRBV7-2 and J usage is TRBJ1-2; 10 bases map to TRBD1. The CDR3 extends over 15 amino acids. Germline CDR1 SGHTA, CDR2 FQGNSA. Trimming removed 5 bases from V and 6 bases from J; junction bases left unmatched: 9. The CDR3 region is CASSLYKGTGDGYTF. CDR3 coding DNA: TGTGCCAGCAGCCTGTATAAAGGGACAGGGGATGGCTACACCTTC.

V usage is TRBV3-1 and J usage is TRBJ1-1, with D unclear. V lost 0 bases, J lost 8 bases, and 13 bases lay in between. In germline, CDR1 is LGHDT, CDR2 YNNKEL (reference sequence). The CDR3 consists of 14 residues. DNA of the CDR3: TGTGCCAGCAGCCAAGATCGCTCTTCACTCGAAGCTTTCTTT. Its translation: CASSQDRSSLEAFF.